The 8 T cell receptor beta chains listed next were all sequenced from one sample in a study of blood T cell repertoires in COVID-19 (dated by TCRdb to the early 2020s). Library method: the immunoSEQ multiplex PCR assay. This immuneACCESS table, as held by TCRdb, lists in-frame sequences with V and J called but not all clones. Of the missing ones, under half trace to an unresolved V gene in checked studies; the others have no known cause. The sample records 300,000 or so clones, roughly 91% of which are singletons. The top ten hold 1% of the sample. The source material was peripheral blood. These receptors all stem from a man aged 45-65 years with active or convalescent COVID-19.

This chain links TRBV27 with TRBJ1-1; 9 bases map to TRBD1. After removal of 4 bases from V and 9 bases from J, the junction contained 21 bases not matched to a gene. The length of the CDR3 is 18 residues. Germline V gene sequence: CDR1 MNHEY, CDR2 SMNVEV (reference sequence). CDR3 nucleotide sequence: TGTGCCAGCAGTTGGCTTTACAGGGGGCGCGATCACAGAGTAAAAGCTTTCTTT. The encoded protein is CASSWLYRGRDHRVKAFF.

The CDR3 DNA is TGTGCCAGCAGCAAGGGGTTTGGAAACACCATATATTTT. Translating gives CASSKGFGNTIYF. V is TRBV7-2 and J is TRBJ1-3, with a tentative D call TRBD1 (5 bases). Germline CDR1 and CDR2: SGHTA and FQGNSA. V was clipped by 5 bases and J by 3 bases, with 8 bases between them. CDR3 length: 13 residues.

The chain has TRBV10-1 and TRBJ2-7, with 7 bases identical to TRBD1. Germline assignment: CDR1 WNHNN and CDR2 SYGVQD (reference sequence). The junction had 9 bases not matched to a gene; V was cut back by 4 bases and J by 0 bases. CDR3 length equals 16 residues. The CDR3 reads CASSAVQGVDSYEQYF. In DNA, the CDR3 is TGCGCCAGCAGTGCTGTTCAGGGGGTCGACTCCTACGAGCAGTACTTC.

The chain is built from TRBV4-2 and TRBJ2-7; the D gene is possibly TRBD1 (6 bases). CDR1 LGHNA and CDR2 YNFKEQ come from the germline V gene. The V and J ends lost 4 bases and 0 bases respectively, with 13 bases between them. The CDR3 is 15 residues long. The CDR3: CASSLSGTNSYEQYF. CDR3 DNA sequence: TGTGCCAGCAGCCTGTCCGGGACAAACTCCTACGAGCAGTACTTC.

This sequence joins TRBV3-1 (or the pseudogene TRBV3-2) and TRBJ1-1, with D unclear. The V end was cut by 5 bases, the J end by 3 bases, with 22 bases between. CDR3 length: 17 amino acids. Germline V lookup: CDR1 LGHDT, CDR2 YNNKEL (reference sequence). In nucleotides, the CDR3 is TGTGCCAGCAGCACAAGCCCCAGACGTGCGGGTGACACTGAAGCTTTCTTT. Translated: CASSTSPRRAGDTEAFF.

The rearrangement links TRBV14 to TRBJ1-1; D uncertain. With 4 bases removed from V and 10 bases from J, the gap between germline ends came to 13 bases. The CDR3 is made up of 12 amino acids. Germline V gene lookup returns CDR1 SGHDN and CDR2 FVKESK. The CDR3 protein is CASSPHSGGAFF. CDR3 coding DNA: TGTGCCAGCAGCCCCCATTCGGGAGGAGCTTTCTTT.

The CDR3 loop is CASSVDTGRYGYTF. The CDR3 DNA follows: TGTGCCAGCAGCGTAGACACAGGGCGCTATGGCTACACCTTC. The chain joins TRBV9 to TRBJ1-2, with D perhaps matching TRBD1 (6 bases). The V end was cut by 0 bases, the J end by 4 bases, with 10 bases between. The CDR3 runs to 14 residues. The germline CDR1 and CDR2 sequences are SGDLS and YYNGEE.

The rearrangement uses TRBV5-6 and TRBJ2-5, with D possibly matching TRBD1 (6 bases). The CDR3 totals 13 residues. V lost 2 bases, J lost 5 bases, and 10 bases lay in between. Germline V gene lookup returns CDR1 SGHDT and CDR2 YYEEEE. The CDR3 is CASSLGGRETQYF. CDR3 in DNA: TGTGCCAGCAGCTTAGGGGGTAGGGAGACCCAGTACTTC.